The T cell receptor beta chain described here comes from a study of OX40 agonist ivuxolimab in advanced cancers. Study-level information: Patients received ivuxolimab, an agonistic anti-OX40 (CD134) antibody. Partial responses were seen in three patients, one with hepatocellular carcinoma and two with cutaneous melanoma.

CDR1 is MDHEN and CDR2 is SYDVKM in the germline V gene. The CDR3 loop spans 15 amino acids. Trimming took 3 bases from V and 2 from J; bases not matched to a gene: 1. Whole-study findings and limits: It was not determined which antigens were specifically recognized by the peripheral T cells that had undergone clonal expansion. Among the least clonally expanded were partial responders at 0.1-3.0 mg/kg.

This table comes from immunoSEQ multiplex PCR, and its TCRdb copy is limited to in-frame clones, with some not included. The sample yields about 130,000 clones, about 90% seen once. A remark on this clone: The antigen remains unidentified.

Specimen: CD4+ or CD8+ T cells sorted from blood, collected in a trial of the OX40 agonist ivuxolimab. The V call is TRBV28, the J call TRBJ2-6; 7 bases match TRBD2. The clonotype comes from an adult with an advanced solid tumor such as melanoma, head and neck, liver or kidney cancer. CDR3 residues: CASSLGGAGANVLTF. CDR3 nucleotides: TGTGCCAGCAGTTTGGGGGGGGCTGGGGCCAACGTCCTGACTTTC.